These 19 T cell receptor beta chains were sequenced from one sample in a study of T cell changes during pregnancy in multiple sclerosis. The table came from immunoSEQ multiplex PCR; TCRdb's copy has only in-frame clones and leaves some out. This repertoire shows tens of thousands of clones, under 95% found once; its top ten account for roughly 2%. Material: peripheral blood, obtained in the first trimester of pregnancy. These receptors were collected from a female donor in good health, enrolled as a control in a pregnancy study.

This chain uses TRBV6-6 with TRBJ2-5, with TRBD2 matching over 7 bases. CDR3 length: 16 residues. Trimming at V came to 8 bases and at J to 1 base, leaving 13 bases not matched to a gene. Germline values: CDR1 MNHNY, CDR2 SVGAGI (reference sequence). The CDR3 sequence is CASGWQGGWGQETQYF. CDR3 nucleotide sequence: TGTGCCAGCGGGTGGCAGGGAGGGTGGGGCCAAGAGACCCAGTACTTC.

The J gene is TRBJ1-2, the V gene TRBV7-6, with 7 bases lining up with TRBD1. There are 18 residues in the CDR3. V lost 7 bases to trimming and J lost 4 bases; unmatched junction nucleotides: 21. Germline V gene lookup returns CDR1 SGHVS and CDR2 FNYEAQ. Written as DNA, the CDR3 is TGTGCCAGCAACGGACAGGACCTACTTTCGGCCGGGGCCTATGGCTACACCTTC. Its protein is CASNGQDLLSAGAYGYTF.

CDR3: CASSLVLWGGNQPQHF. Written as DNA, the CDR3 is TGCGCCAGCAGCTTGGTTTTATGGGGGGGCAATCAGCCCCAGCATTTT. The gene calls are TRBV5-1 and TRBJ1-5, with D perhaps matching TRBD1 (5 bases). Germline V lookup: CDR1 SGHRS, CDR2 YFSETQ. Trimming removed 0 bases from V and 2 bases from J, with 12 bases in between. This CDR3 has 16 residues. Full variable domain (rest looked up from reference TRBV5-1 and TRBJ1-5): KAGVTQTPRYLIKTRGQQVTLSCSPISGHRSVSWYQQTPGQGLQFLFEYFSETQRNKGNFPGRFSGRQFSNSRSEMNVSTLELGDSALYLCASSLVLWGGNQPQHFGDGTRLSIL.

The chain combines TRBV10-3 with TRBJ1-6, with 7 bases matching TRBD1. V trimming: 6 bases; J trimming: 10 bases; junction bases outside the gene matches: 12. This CDR3 has 15 amino acids. The germline V gene encodes CDR1 ENHRY and CDR2 SYGVKD. As DNA, the CDR3 is TGTGCCATCAGGGCCAGGGGGAACTCTGAGTCACCCCTCCACTTT. It codes for CAIRARGNSESPLHF.

The J gene is TRBJ2-5, the V gene TRBV5-4; D might be TRBD2 (6 bases). This CDR3 is built from 14 residues. Germline-derived CDR1 and CDR2 are SGHNT and YYREEE (reference sequence). Trimming stripped 0 bases from V and 4 bases from J, with 10 bases between. The CDR3 loop is CASSLALGGETQYF. In DNA form, the CDR3 reads TGTGCCAGCAGCTTGGCCCTCGGGGGAGAGACCCAGTACTTC.

The chain recombines TRBV28 with TRBJ1-6; D may be TRBD1 (6 bases). CDR1 is MDHEN, CDR2 SYDVKM, per germline. Deletions cut 3 bases from V and 9 bases from J, with 9 bases between. The CDR3 runs to 13 residues. CDR3 sequence reads: CASSFQGTSPLHF. DNA for the CDR3: TGTGCCAGCAGTTTCCAGGGGACTTCACCCCTCCACTTT.

This clone was seen just once. The chain uses TRBV5-6 and TRBJ2-3; weak D call: TRBD2 (7 bases). Trimming stripped 5 bases from V and 1 base from J, with 14 bases between. CDR1 is SGHDT, CDR2 YYEEEE, per germline. The CDR3 loop spans 15 amino acids. The DNA of the CDR3 is TGTGCCAGCAGGGGGCGGGGGCGAGGCACAGATACGCAGTATTTT. This encodes CASRGRGRGTDTQYF.

A single count supports this clone. This rearrangement joins TRBV4-3 to TRBJ1-1, with D tentatively TRBD1 (5 bases). The germline gives CDR1 LGHNA, CDR2 YSLEER. V lost 2 bases and J 4 bases, leaving 14 bases between the germline ends. The CDR3 covers 15 residues. The CDR3 sequence: CASSQSRQSGTEAFF. CDR3 nucleotide sequence: TGCGCCAGCAGCCAATCAAGACAGTCTGGCACTGAAGCTTTCTTT.

The V gene is TRBV18, the J gene TRBJ1-2; D possibly corresponds to TRBD1 (6 bases). Germline lookup yields CDR1 KGHSH and CDR2 LQKENI. With 3 bases removed from V and 6 bases from J, the gap between germline ends came to 20 bases. CDR3 length: 16 residues. The CDR3 spells CASSPVTGLSMNGYTF. CDR3 nucleotides: TGTGCCAGCTCACCTGTAACAGGGCTATCTATGAATGGCTACACCTTC.

This clone has just one count. The rearrangement uses TRBV29-1 and TRBJ1-2; D is uncertain. The length of the CDR3 is 10 residues. Trimming left V 2 bases short and J 12 bases short, with 10 bases between. Germline V CDR1 and CDR2: SQVTM, ANQGSEA. Here the CDR3 reads CSVETPDNTF. In DNA, the CDR3 is TGCAGCGTTGAAACGCCAGATAACACCTTC.

This clone was detected only a few times. This chain links TRBV5-5 with TRBJ1-5, with D tentatively TRBD1 (6 bases). Germline CDR1 and CDR2: SGHKS and YYEKEE (reference sequence). This CDR3 is 11 amino acids long. Trimming removed 10 bases at V and 7 bases at J, with 12 bases between. The CDR3 here is CAHRDIQPQHF. The CDR3 DNA reads as TGTGCCCACAGGGATATCCAGCCCCAGCATTTT.

The V call is TRBV7-2, the J call TRBJ1-2; no clear D. There are 14 residues in the CDR3. Per germline, CDR1 SGHTA and CDR2 FQGNSA. The germline V and J ends were trimmed by 1 base and 1 base, with 7 bases remaining between them. CDR3 nucleotide sequence: TGTGCCAGCAGCTTAGGTCGGGGTAACTATGGCTACACCTTC. Its translation: CASSLGRGNYGYTF.

The rearrangement uses TRBV7-2 and TRBJ1-2; a possible D gene is TRBD1 (6 bases). The CDR3 extends over 16 amino acids. The germline CDR1 and CDR2 sequences are SGHTA and FQGNSA. V lost 4 bases to trimming and J lost 3 bases, with 18 bases between them. Here the CDR3 DNA reads TGTGCCAGCAGCTCGAGGGCGGGCAGGGGAGACTATGGCTACACCTTC. Its protein is CASSSRAGRGDYGYTF.

A single count supports this clone. J is TRBJ1-2 and V is TRBV10-3; D is perhaps TRBD1 (6 bases). The V end lost 5 bases, the J end lost 8 bases, and 15 bases lay between the germline ends. Germline CDR1 ENHRY, CDR2 SYGVKD. The CDR3 has 13 amino acids. This CDR3 reads CAISRDTLRGYTF. In DNA, the CDR3 is TGTGCCATCAGTCGGGACACCCTAAGGGGCTACACCTTC.

The chain joins TRBV6-6 to TRBJ1-1; tentative D call: TRBD1 (6 bases). Trimming left V 4 bases short and J 3 bases short, with 12 bases between. The CDR3 runs 14 residues. Per germline, CDR1 MNHNY and CDR2 SVGAGI (reference sequence). The CDR3 is CASSSTGWDTEAFF. The CDR3 DNA sequence: TGTGCCAGCAGTTCCACAGGGTGGGACACTGAAGCTTTCTTT.

With respect to this clone: The same CDR3 can be traced to other DNA sequences in this sample. V and J are TRBV9 and TRBJ1-5; the D gene is possibly TRBD1 (5 bases). CDR1 is SGDLS, CDR2 YYNGEE, per germline. V dropped 0 bases and J dropped 3 bases, with 7 bases sitting between them. The CDR3 runs 14 residues. DNA of the CDR3: TGTGCCAGCAGCGTAGGGGACTTCAATCAGCCCCAGCATTTT. Amino acids: CASSVGDFNQPQHF.

V is TRBV5-4 and J is TRBJ2-2, with 8 bases identical to TRBD1. The CDR3 consists of 15 residues. Germline-derived CDR1 and CDR2 are SGHNT and YYREEE (reference sequence). Unmatched junction bases numbered 4, after V lost 5 bases and J lost 1 base. As DNA, the CDR3 is TGTGCCAGCAGGCCCGGGACAGGGAACACCGGGGAGCTGTTTTTT. Residues: CASRPGTGNTGELFF.

There are a few counts of this clone. This chain uses TRBV4-1 with TRBJ1-6, with a tentative D call TRBD1 (5 bases). Between the trimmed V and J ends, which lost 3 bases and 8 bases, there was a span of 8 bases. CDR3 length equals 13 residues. Germline V gene sequence: CDR1 MGHRA, CDR2 YSYEKL. The CDR3 loop is CASSHPGDSPLHF. CDR3 coding DNA: TGCGCCAGCAGCCACCCGGGGGATTCACCCCTCCACTTT.

In regard to this clone: Other nucleotide sequences from this sample produce the same CDR3. J is TRBJ1-5 and V is TRBV4-2; D gene uncertain. CDR1 is LGHNA and CDR2 is YNFKEQ in the germline V gene. V gave up 1 base and J gave up 4 bases, with 5 bases separating them. There are 13 residues in the CDR3. The CDR3 coding sequence is TGTGCCAGCAGCCAAGTCCTGAATCAGCCCCAGCATTTT. The encoded protein is CASSQVLNQPQHF.